These 21 T cell receptor beta chains came from one sample sequenced in a study of Tregs in tolerant kidney transplant recipients. Using immunoSEQ multiplex PCR, the repertoire was profiled, and TCRdb retains in-frame clones only, with some absent. This sample has about 240,000 clones, with about four fifths found just once. Sequencing used CD4+ T cells from blood. All receptors derive from a human donor in good health.

In its sample, this clone was seen a few times. The V and J genes are TRBV6-5 and TRBJ1-5, with 7 bases lining up with TRBD1. The trim removed 5 bases at V and 2 bases at J, leaving 3 bases unmatched. Germline V gives CDR1 MNHEY, CDR2 SVGAGI. The length of the CDR3 is 14 residues. CDR3 DNA: TGTGCCAGCAGTACCACAGGGGGCAATCAGCCCCAGCATTTT. As protein: CASSTTGGNQPQHF.

This chain joins TRBV5-6 and TRBJ2-5, with D perhaps matching TRBD1 (6 bases). The CDR3 is made up of 16 amino acids. Germline V gene lookup returns CDR1 SGHDT and CDR2 YYEEEE. The V end was cut by 6 bases, the J end by 5 bases, with 23 bases between. This CDR3 is CASKSILDRFRETQYF. The CDR3 region has the DNA TGTGCCAGCAAAAGCATCTTAGACAGGTTTCGGGAGACCCAGTACTTC.

This clone was recorded a few times. The V and J genes are TRBV6-5 and TRBJ1-6, with D possibly being TRBD1 (6 bases). Trimming took 4 bases from V and 7 from J, leaving 17 bases between them. The CDR3 runs to 16 residues. Germline V lookup: CDR1 MNHEY, CDR2 SVGAGI. CDR3 DNA: TGTGCCAGCAGTTCTATAAGAACAGGGATGAATTCACCCCTCCACTTT. Protein: CASSSIRTGMNSPLHF.

This chain links TRBV9 with TRBJ2-3; 7 nucleotides match TRBD2. The germline V gene has CDR1 SGDLS and CDR2 YYNGEE. This CDR3 is built from 14 residues. Trimming at V came to 3 bases and at J to 9 bases, leaving 10 bases not matched to a gene. DNA for the CDR3: TGTGCCAGCAGCGCGGTTGGGGGGGTGCAAACGCAGTATTTT. It translates to CASSAVGGVQTQYF.

The chain uses TRBV7-3 and TRBJ1-3; no definite D call. The CDR3 has 15 amino acids. The germline V and J ends were trimmed by 2 bases and 0 bases, with 8 bases remaining between them. In germline, CDR1 is SGHTA, CDR2 FQGTGA. The CDR3 loop reads CASSLGTASGNTIYF. In DNA, the CDR3 is TGTGCCAGCAGCTTAGGCACTGCCTCTGGAAACACCATATATTTT.

The rearrangement uses TRBV10-3 and TRBJ1-1, with D uncertain. This CDR3 has 14 amino acids. Deletions cut 0 bases from V and 6 bases from J, with 11 bases between. CDR1 and CDR2 (germline): ENHRY, SYGVKD. This CDR3 is CAISESGNGAEAFF. Written as DNA, the CDR3 is TGTGCCATCAGTGAGTCAGGGAACGGGGCTGAAGCTTTCTTT.

The chain links TRBV6-6 to TRBJ2-2, with D maybe TRBD1 (6 bases). This CDR3 is built from 14 residues. CDR1 MNHNY and CDR2 SVGAGI come from the germline V gene (reference sequence). Trimming shortened V by 6 bases and J by 5 bases, and 13 bases separated the two germline ends. CDR3 sequence (DNA): TGTGCCAGCAGGACCCAGACAGGAACCGGGGAGCTGTTTTTT. Translating it yields CASRTQTGTGELFF.

This sequence joins TRBV18 and TRBJ1-4, with D uncertain. V lost 0 bases and J 7 bases, leaving 9 bases between the germline ends. This CDR3 region has 14 residues. Germline V gives CDR1 KGHSH, CDR2 LQKENI. The CDR3 loop reads CASSPPGRFEKLFF. CDR3 sequence (DNA): TGTGCCAGCTCACCACCCGGCAGGTTTGAAAAACTGTTTTTT.

V gene TRBV29-1 combines with J gene TRBJ2-1; a possible D gene is TRBD2 (6 bases). V dropped 2 bases and J dropped 2 bases, with 10 bases sitting between them. The CDR3 runs to 14 residues. In germline, CDR1 is SQVTM, CDR2 ANQGSEA. Here the CDR3 DNA reads TGCAGCGTTGAAAGCCCGGGAGCCTACAATGAGCAGTTCTTC. This encodes CSVESPGAYNEQFF.

The chain joins TRBV11-2 to TRBJ2-5, with TRBD1 matching over 8 bases. Per germline, CDR1 SGHAT and CDR2 FQNNGV. The CDR3 has 14 residues. V shed 5 bases, J shed 4 bases, and the junction held 6 bases outside the gene matches. CDR3 coding DNA: TGTGCCAGCAGCCCCAGGACAGGGAGAGAGACCCAGTACTTC. This gives the protein CASSPRTGRETQYF.

CDR3 protein: CASSWGLAGYNEQFF. CDR3 nucleotide sequence: TGCGCCAGCAGCTGGGGACTAGCGGGGTACAATGAGCAGTTCTTC. V usage is TRBV5-1 and J usage is TRBJ2-1; 13 bases align to TRBD2. V dropped 3 bases and J dropped 4; count of bases not matched to a gene: 1. There are 15 residues in the CDR3. Germline V CDR1 and CDR2: SGHRS, YFSETQ.

This sequence joins TRBV19 and TRBJ1-1, with D perhaps matching TRBD1 (6 bases). The CDR3 has 16 amino acids. V gave up 3 bases and J gave up 3 bases, with 17 bases separating them. In germline, CDR1 is LNHDA, CDR2 SQIVND (reference sequence). The CDR3: CASSIRRGGAHTEAFF. Here the CDR3 DNA reads TGTGCCAGTAGTATCCGGCGAGGGGGGGCACACACTGAAGCTTTCTTT.

The chain uses TRBV9 and TRBJ2-3, with 11 bases that match TRBD2. Germline CDR1 reads SGDLS; CDR2 reads YYNGEE. The CDR3 runs to 14 residues. Trimming cost V 5 bases and J 6 bases; bases outside gene matches: 5. DNA of the CDR3: TGTGCCAGCAGTAGTAGCGGGGGGGCGGATACGCAGTATTTT. As protein: CASSSSGGADTQYF.

As for this clone: The junction departs from germline at one end; a sequencing error may be responsible. V and J are TRBV6-6 and TRBJ1-1; 9 nucleotides agree with TRBD1. The CDR3 length is 11 residues. Germline CDR1 and CDR2: MNHNY and SVGAGI (reference sequence). CDR3 bases: TGTGCCGGCAGCCCGGACAGGGGAGCTTTCTTT. It codes for CAGSPDRGAFF.

This chain links TRBV11-2 with TRBJ1-4; 8 nucleotides agree with TRBD1. CDR3 size: 15 residues. Germline assignment: CDR1 SGHAT and CDR2 FQNNGV. With V trimmed by 5 bases and J by 8 bases, 10 bases remained unmatched. The CDR3 loop reads CASSPSGQGGEKLFF. The DNA for the CDR3 is TGTGCCAGCAGCCCAAGTGGACAGGGCGGGGAAAAACTGTTTTTT.

Here the CDR3 reads CASSSGLGLQPQHF. CDR3 nucleotides: TGTGCCAGCAGCTCAGGACTCGGCCTTCAGCCCCAGCATTTT. The V and J genes are TRBV7-6 and TRBJ1-5, with D uncertain. Germline values: CDR1 SGHVS, CDR2 FNYEAQ. Trimming took 4 bases from V and 6 from J, leaving 13 bases between them. The CDR3 contains 14 residues.

This chain connects TRBV9 to TRBJ1-2, with 7 bases matching TRBD1. From germline, CDR1 is SGDLS and CDR2 YYNGEE. CDR3 length: 12 residues. V was pared by 7 bases and J by 8 bases, with 8 bases of the junction left unmatched. The CDR3 loop is CASQDRSGGYTF. The CDR3 bases are TGTGCCAGCCAGGACAGGTCTGGCGGCTACACCTTC.

The chain combines TRBV11-3 with TRBJ2-3; D may be TRBD1 (6 bases). Germline lookup yields CDR1 SGHNT and CDR2 YENEEA. The CDR3 is made up of 13 amino acids. The ends were cut back, 4 bases at V and 4 bases at J, with 9 bases in the middle. DNA of the CDR3: TGTGCCAGCAGCTATAACAGGGCAGATACGCAGTATTTT. Amino acid sequence: CASSYNRADTQYF.

V is TRBV13 and J is TRBJ1-6; the D is unclear. The CDR3 runs to 13 residues. CDR1 and CDR2 (germline): PRHDT, FYEKMQ (reference sequence). V was pared by 3 bases and J by 7 bases, with 7 bases between. The DNA of the CDR3 is TGTGCCAGCAGCTTGGCTGTGAATTCACCCCTCCACTTT. This gives the protein CASSLAVNSPLHF.

The CDR3 DNA reads as TGTGCCAGCAGCGATCAGGGGTTAGACACCGGGGAGCTGTTTTTT. The encoded protein is CASSDQGLDTGELFF. The J gene is TRBJ2-2, the V gene TRBV9; the D gene is possibly TRBD1 (6 bases). The V and J ends lost 3 bases and 3 bases respectively, with 12 bases between them. The CDR3 loop spans 15 amino acids. Germline values: CDR1 SGDLS, CDR2 YYNGEE.

This rearrangement joins TRBV5-1 to TRBJ2-1; 11 bases are a match to TRBD2. V shed 2 bases and J 4 bases; nucleotides not matched to a gene: 5. CDR1 and CDR2 from the germline V gene are SGHRS and YFSETQ. The CDR3 loop spans 16 amino acids. The CDR3 reads CASSFTSGRGYNEQFF. As DNA, the CDR3 is TGCGCCAGCAGCTTCACTAGCGGGAGAGGGTACAATGAGCAGTTCTTC.